The sequence of this TCR beta chain was determined in a study of a mutant IDH1 vaccine in newly diagnosed glioma. Looking at the study overall: Standard pretreatment was either radiotherapy, temozolomide, or, for most, radiochemotherapy with temozolomide.

Specified time point: baseline, week 1 (first vaccination visit). Specified treatment: pre-vaccination baseline after standard-of-care therapy. The method was immunoSEQ multiplex PCR; TCRdb's version includes in-frame clones alone and lacks a portion of them. The repertoire holds around 87,000 clones, with roughly four fifths as singletons. This CDR3 spans 12 amino acids. The germline V gene encodes CDR1 ENHRY and CDR2 SYGVKD. Unmatched junction bases numbered 10, after V lost 11 bases and J lost 10 bases. Study results and caveats: Alterations occurring in top peripheral T cell clonotypes seemed unrelated to pseudoprogression.

Concerning this clone itself: Its antigen remains unknown.

Here the sequenced sample was PBMCs, taken from a glioma patient treated with radiotherapy, temozolomide or both. The chain links TRBV10-3 to TRBJ2-7; 11 nucleotides align to TRBD2. The TCR sequence derives from a woman aged 50 to 60 with glioma. The CDR3 reads CAVARLAGGQYF. As DNA, the CDR3 is TGTGCCGTCGCTAGGCTAGCGGGGGGCCAGTACTTC.